This note documents a single T cell receptor beta chain sequence. As yet, its antigen is unknown. This sample was included in a study of cytomegalovirus exposure and HLA in healthy donors. Germline V lookup: CDR1 SGHNT, CDR2 YYREEE (reference sequence). CDR3 length: 14 residues. With V trimmed by 3 bases and J by 1 base, 2 bases remained unmatched. Primers included in the PCR were 60 Vbeta and 13 Jbeta primers. This table comes from immunoSEQ multiplex PCR, and its TCRdb copy is limited to in-frame clones, with some not included. In the table there are some 130,000 clones, 80% of which are singletons. Study results and caveats: A later analysis reportedly identified an Asian-associated ancestry cluster as carrying fewer N-insertions than the roughly 700-donor mean.

The TCR comes from a man under 40 in good health and CMV-seronegative. The sample was PBMCs. The chain combines TRBV5-4 with TRBJ2-7; TRBD1 aligns across 9 bases. The CDR3, as DNA: TGTGCCAGCAGCTACGGGACAGGGTCCTACGAGCAGTACTTC. This encodes CASSYGTGSYEQYF.